There are many counts of the clone carrying this T cell receptor (beta chain). Its antigen is unidentified. The junction departs from germline at one end; a sequencing error may be responsible. The CDR3 has 11 residues. The germline CDR1 and CDR2 sequences are GTSNPN and SVGIG (reference sequence). Using RNA transcripts, the TCR beta CDR3 regions were amplified. After a first-round RT-PCR with HTBI primers, a second-round multiplex PCR was run. In TCRdb, the multiplex PCR reads were re-called with MiXCR into one record per CDR3 protein. The sample includes about 220,000 distinct CDR3 sequences, roughly a fifth of them seen just once. The sample comes from a study of Graves' ophthalmopathy and Graves' hyperthyroidism. Orbital computed tomography, thyroid ultrasound, TRAb, serum thyroxine and clinical symptoms formed the basis of diagnosis. Whole-study findings and limits: Cross-validated, the 13-signature model showed 87.88%/81.08% sensitivity/specificity, and 80%/75% in the test set. The model reached just under 71% sensitivity and approximately 72% specificity for predicting ophthalmopathy progression. Detection in blood was also observed for most expanded thyroid clonotypes above 0.001 frequency.

The sequence was collected from a woman in her fifties or sixties with Graves' ophthalmopathy. Specimen: peripheral blood. The chain links TRBV30 to TRBJ1-2; TRBD1 aligns across 11 bases. The CDR3: CAWAKDRGPSF. CDR3 bases: TGTGCCTGGGCCAAGGACAGGGGGCCCAGCTTC.